This TCR beta chain was recorded in a study of CDR3 diversity in severe acne. TCRdb ran MiXCR on the PCR reads and lists one entry per CDR3 protein. The data hold about 93,000 distinct CDR3 sequences, with roughly half observed a single time. Germline CDR1 MNHNS, CDR2 SASEGT. The CDR3 spans 15 residues. The V and J ends lost 1 base and 4 bases respectively, with 14 bases between them. Only one count was recorded for this clonotype. The chain carries TRBV6-1 and TRBJ2-7; possible D gene TRBD1, 5 bases. The sequence was collected from a male donor in good health, serving as a control. The specimen sequenced was blood. CDR3 residues: CASSEGNKGMYEQYF. In DNA form, the CDR3 reads TGTGCCAGCAGTGAAGGAAATAAGGGGATGTACGAGCAGTACTTC.